This T cell receptor (beta chain) appears in the sequencing data of a study of graft-versus-host responses after intestinal transplantation. Study context: Transplant recipients had multivisceral, liver-intestinal, or isolated intestinal grafts. Every recipient had anti-thymocyte globulin induction and around 3 years of tacrolimus plus steroids.

Broader study findings: GvH clones were found in recipient marrow; some appeared first in ileum or blood.

Sequenced by immunoSEQ multiplex PCR; TCRdb stores in-frame clones only, minus some. The sample records 10,000 or so clones, 94% being singletons. The V gene's germline CDR1 is SNHLY and CDR2 FYNNEI. The CDR3 is made up of 14 amino acids. Trimming at V came to 6 bases and at J to 1 base, leaving 4 bases not matched to a gene. This clone was recorded only once. The antigen remains unidentified. The chain has TRBV2 and TRBJ2-3; TRBD1 aligns across 7 bases. The sequence derives from a human patient who received an intestinal transplant, so some T cells may come from the graft donor. The sequencing used PBMCs, collected 8 days after intestinal transplant. The CDR3 region has the DNA TGTGCCAGCAGCGGAGACAGGGGCACAGATACGCAGTATTTT. As protein: CASSGDRGTDTQYF. Looking up the rest from reference TRBV2 and TRBJ2-3 gives the full variable domain: EPEVTQTPSHQVTQMGQEVILRCVPISNHLYFYWYRQILGQKVEFLVSFYNNEISEKSEIFDDQFSVERPDGSNFTLKIRSTKLEDSAMYFCASSGDRGTDTQYFGPGTRLTVL.